Listed below are T cell receptor beta chains from one sample, sequenced in a study of shared clonotypes between healthy human individuals. Clones were sequenced by immunoSEQ multiplex PCR, and TCRdb holds only the in-frame ones, with some missing. The data contain about 2,100,000 clones, about 93% of them seen just once; the ten biggest clones take up about 1.8%. The sequenced sample consisted of naive CD8+ T cells from PBMCs. These TCRs come from a man younger than 35 in good health. Some clones in this sample may be carry-over from other donors' samples. CDR3s leave out the opening cysteine and the closing phenylalanine or tryptophan. Clone size is shown for a subset of rows, as once, few, many or a class of expanded clone.

V gene,clone size,CDR3 protein
TRBV7-8,-,ASSLGEGEMDTEAF
TRBV28,-,ASSYHRGTNEKLF
TRBV18,-,ASSRTQGYGSYNEQF
TRBV7-2,once,ASSLVLGLVYNEQF
TRBV7-3,-,ASSSAGGPNTGELF
TRBV11-3,-,ASSSGTSMGQY
TRBV7-3,-,ASSPGRVWYEQF
TRBV27,-,ASSLRQGEDIQY
TRBV28,once,ASNPGPPGTEAF
TRBV4-3,-,ASSLTGQGRGNTEAF
TRBV18,-,ASSPRDRGDEQY
TRBV6-5,-,ASSLGRTRPYEQY
TRBV11-2,-,ASSLVGGNSEQY
TRBV7-3,-,ASSPRRRESSYNEQF
TRBV12-5,-,ASASGYEQY
TRBV7-9,once,ASSTGTIYNEQF
TRBV11-2,-,ASSSPRWEGETQY
TRBV11-2,-,ASSLQAGGRHEQF
TRBV30,-,AWRGDREYGYT
TRBV9,-,ASSVGDSSTEAF
TRBV10-3,-,AIKSTSGSPNEQY
TRBV6-6,-,ASSYSAGGYEQY